This record covers a single TCR beta chain. Its specificity is not known. All patients were mismatch repair deficient, assessed by either PCR or immunohistochemistry. The TCR-sequenced patients were a few responders to pembrolizumab. This table comes from immunoSEQ multiplex PCR, and its TCRdb copy is limited to in-frame clones, with some not included. The sample lists about 63,000 clones, more than 70% occurring once. The entry originates in a study of PD-1 blockade in mismatch repair-deficient tumors. Across the whole study: Patients had about eleven mismatch repair-deficient cancer types and were previously treated and progressing.

General observations from the study: Tumor-resident clones, often undetectable pretreatment in blood, expanded then contracted after pembrolizumab.

Germline lookup yields CDR1 MDHEN and CDR2 SYDVKM. CDR3 length equals 17 residues. The V segment lost 5 bases and the J segment 6 bases; nucleotides outside the gene matches: 17. This chain uses TRBV28 with TRBJ2-7; TRBD1 matches 9 bases. The material sequenced was peripheral blood, taken 52 weeks after starting pembrolizumab. This clonotype was sampled from an adult with mismatch repair-deficient cancer. The DNA of the CDR3 is TGTGCCAGCAGTCCTCTCCCAGGCCGGGACAGGGTGGGCGAGCAGTACTTC. This codes for CASSPLPGRDRVGEQYF.